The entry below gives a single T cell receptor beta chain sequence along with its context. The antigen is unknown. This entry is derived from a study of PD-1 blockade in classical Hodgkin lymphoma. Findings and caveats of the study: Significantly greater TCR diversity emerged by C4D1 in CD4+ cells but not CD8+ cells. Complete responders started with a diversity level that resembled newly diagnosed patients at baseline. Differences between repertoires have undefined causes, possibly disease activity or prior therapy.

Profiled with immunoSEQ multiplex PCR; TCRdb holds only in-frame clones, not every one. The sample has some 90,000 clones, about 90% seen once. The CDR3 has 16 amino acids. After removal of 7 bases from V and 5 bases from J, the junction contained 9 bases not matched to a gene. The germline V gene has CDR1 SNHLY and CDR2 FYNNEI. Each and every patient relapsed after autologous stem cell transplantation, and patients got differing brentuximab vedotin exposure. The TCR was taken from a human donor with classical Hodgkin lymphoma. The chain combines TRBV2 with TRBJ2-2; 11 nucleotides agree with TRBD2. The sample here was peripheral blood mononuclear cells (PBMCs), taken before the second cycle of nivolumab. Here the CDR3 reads CASKPLAGAETGELFF. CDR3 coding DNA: TGTGCCAGCAAACCACTAGCGGGAGCGGAGACCGGGGAGCTGTTTTTT.